This TCR beta chain was profiled in a study of blood T cell repertoires in COVID-19. Across the study: There were acute and convalescent COVID-19 samples, and they came from the United States, Italy and Spain.

Some clones are missing from TCRdb's copy, which holds only in-frame ones; the method was immunoSEQ multiplex PCR. The sample holds around 160,000 clones, 70% to 90% seen once. The V and J ends lost 6 bases and 5 bases, in that order; junction bases with no gene match: 16. From germline, CDR1 is LNHNV and CDR2 YYDKDF (reference sequence). The CDR3 is 17 residues long. The sequencing sample was made of peripheral blood. The chain combines TRBV15 with TRBJ1-5; 7 nucleotides agree with TRBD1. This TCR was sampled from a human donor in a cohort sampled during active COVID-19. As DNA, the CDR3 is TGTGCCACCAGTCGTCGCATTACCGGGACAGCGCATCAGCCCCAGCATTTT. As protein: CATSRRITGTAHQPQHF.